The T cell receptor beta chain described here comes from a study of blood T cell repertoires in COVID-19. Across the whole study: PBMCs, B-cell-depleted T cells, or T cells were the source of the cDNA or gDNA that made up the material.

The table came from immunoSEQ multiplex PCR; TCRdb's copy has only in-frame clones and leaves some out. The sample holds 250,000 to 300,000 clones; approximately 90% are singletons and the top ten take 2.2%. Trimming removed 4 bases from V and 2 bases from J, with 12 bases in between. The CDR3 has 14 amino acids. The germline gives CDR1 SGHKS, CDR2 YYEKEE (reference sequence). V gene TRBV5-5 combines with J gene TRBJ1-2, with D possibly being TRBD1 (5 bases). The sample comprised peripheral blood. This receptor was obtained from a woman aged 30 to 39 with COVID-19, enrolled during active disease. For the CDR3, the DNA is TGTGCCAGCAGCCGCAAGGACAAAAACTATGGCTACACCTTC. Translated: CASSRKDKNYGYTF.